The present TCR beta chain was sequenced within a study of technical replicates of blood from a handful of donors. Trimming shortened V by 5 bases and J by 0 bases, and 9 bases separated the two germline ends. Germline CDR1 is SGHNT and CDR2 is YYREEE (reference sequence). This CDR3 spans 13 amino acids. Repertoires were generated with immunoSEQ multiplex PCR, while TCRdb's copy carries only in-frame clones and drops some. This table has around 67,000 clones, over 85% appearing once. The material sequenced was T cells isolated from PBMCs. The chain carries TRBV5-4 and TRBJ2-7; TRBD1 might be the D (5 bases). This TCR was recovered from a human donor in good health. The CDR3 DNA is TGTGCCAGCAGATACGGACACTCCTACGAGCAGTACTTC. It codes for CASRYGHSYEQYF.